This passage covers 3 T cell receptor beta chains from one sample sequenced in a study of STAT5B mutations in CD4+ large granular lymphocyte leukemia. Libraries were prepared by immunoSEQ multiplex PCR; TCRdb keeps only in-frame clonotypes and omits some of them. The sample contains 20,000 to 25,000 clones, about 80% of which appear only once. Source material: CD4+ T cells from blood buffy coats. These receptors came from a human donor in good health.

The gene calls are TRBV11-2 and TRBJ2-6; 8 positions match TRBD1. Per germline, CDR1 SGHAT and CDR2 FQNNGV. V was pared by 7 bases and J by 0 bases, with 5 bases of the junction left unmatched. The CDR3 is 16 residues long. CDR3 DNA: TGTGCCAGCAACAGGGGGGTGAGCTCTGGGGCCAACGTCCTGACTTTC. It codes for CASNRGVSSGANVLTF.

The rearrangement links TRBV28 to TRBJ1-2, with D unclear. Between the trimmed V and J ends, which lost 6 bases and 3 bases, there was a span of 14 bases. This CDR3 is 14 amino acids long. The germline V gene has CDR1 MDHEN and CDR2 SYDVKM. This CDR3 reads CASSAAGPDYGYTF. The CDR3 nucleotides are TGTGCCAGCAGCGCCGCTGGGCCTGACTATGGCTACACCTTC.

This chain links TRBV19 with TRBJ2-1, with 8 bases identical to TRBD2. This CDR3 region has 16 residues. J lost 4 bases, V lost 4 bases, and 9 bases had no gene match. Germline CDR1 and CDR2: LNHDA and SQIVND (reference sequence). This chain's CDR3 is CASSRPGLGGYNEQFF. The CDR3 DNA follows: TGTGCCAGTAGTAGGCCGGGACTAGGGGGGTACAATGAGCAGTTCTTC.